Below, 8 T cell receptor beta chains from the same sample are listed, as sequenced in a study of cytomegalovirus exposure and HLA in healthy donors. The PCR had 60 Vbeta and 13 Jbeta primers. Using immunoSEQ multiplex PCR, the repertoire was profiled, and TCRdb retains in-frame clones only, with some absent. The sample consists of 100,000 or so clones, approximately 65% of them appearing once. Sequenced: PBMCs. The receptors here all came from a man in his thirties or forties in good health and CMV-seronegative.

V is TRBV5-4 and J is TRBJ1-6; D remains unclear. Per germline, CDR1 SGHNT and CDR2 YYREEE (reference sequence). CDR3 length: 13 amino acids. V was shortened by 1 base and J by 8 bases, with 7 bases between the two germline ends. CDR3 amino acids: CASSLFTDSPLHF. The DNA of the CDR3 is TGTGCCAGCAGCTTGTTTACGGATTCACCCCTCCACTTT.

This chain joins TRBV14 and TRBJ1-2, with 7 bases matching TRBD1. V shed 4 bases, J shed 4 bases, and the junction held 6 bases outside the gene matches. From germline, CDR1 is SGHDN and CDR2 FVKESK. CDR3 length equals 14 residues. CDR3 in DNA: TGTGCCAGCAGCCGAGTCGGGACAGCCTATGGCTACACCTTC. This encodes CASSRVGTAYGYTF.

This clone came up a few times. V gene TRBV6-4 combines with J gene TRBJ2-1, with TRBD2 matching 7 bases. Germline loops: CDR1 MRHNA, CDR2 SNTAGT. V was pared by 2 bases and J by 0 bases, with 4 bases of the junction left unmatched. This CDR3 has 16 residues. This chain's CDR3 is CASSDLAASSYNEQFF. The CDR3 DNA reads as TGTGCCAGCAGTGACCTAGCGGCGAGCTCCTACAATGAGCAGTTCTTC.

The rearrangement uses TRBV5-1 and TRBJ2-1, with 7 bases that match TRBD1. This CDR3 has 14 residues. Trimming cost V 3 bases and J 7 bases; bases outside gene matches: 7. Looked up from germline, CDR1 is SGHRS and CDR2 is YFSETQ. The CDR3 here is CASSYWTGPNEQFF. The CDR3, as DNA: TGCGCCAGCAGCTACTGGACAGGCCCAAATGAGCAGTTCTTC.

This clone was picked up a small number of times. The chain joins TRBV2 to TRBJ1-3, with TRBD1 as a possible D gene (6 bases). The CDR3 contains 15 residues. Looked up from germline, CDR1 is SNHLY and CDR2 is FYNNEI. V shed 4 bases and J shed 5 bases, with 15 bases lying between them. The CDR3 loop is CASSAPGVRRNTIYF. CDR3 nucleotides: TGTGCCAGCAGTGCTCCAGGGGTTAGAAGAAACACCATATATTTT.

The CDR3 sequence: CAWSVTSSNQPQHF. Written as DNA, the CDR3 is TGTGCCTGGAGTGTGACATCCAGCAATCAGCCCCAGCATTTT. The chain has TRBV30 and TRBJ1-5; D call uncertain. The CDR3 loop spans 14 amino acids. Germline values: CDR1 GTSNPN, CDR2 SVGIG (reference sequence). With 0 bases removed from V and 1 base from J, the gap between germline ends came to 7 bases.

The CDR3 reads CASSFARGYEQYF. The CDR3 DNA reads TGTGCCAGCAGTTTTGCAAGGGGCTACGAGCAGTACTTC. The J gene is TRBJ2-7, the V gene TRBV27; D may be TRBD1 (5 bases). Germline V gives CDR1 MNHEY, CDR2 SMNVEV (reference sequence). Trimming shortened V by 3 bases and J by 3 bases, and 9 bases separated the two germline ends. The CDR3 spans 13 residues.

This clone was found once. This chain joins TRBV10-1 and TRBJ2-2; unclear D gene. Germline V lookup: CDR1 WNHNN, CDR2 SYGVQD (reference sequence). The CDR3 is made up of 14 amino acids. V lost 5 bases, J lost 3 bases, and 10 bases lay in between. CDR3 protein: CASSCLADTGELFF. In nucleotides, the CDR3 is TGCGCCAGCAGTTGTCTGGCGGACACCGGGGAGCTGTTTTTT.